The 32 T cell receptor beta chains presented below share a single source sample, sequenced in a study of T cells after yellow fever vaccination (dated by TCRdb to about 2019). According to the study, the label for this sample's treatment or condition signals: live attenuated yellow fever vaccine strain. Library generation was performed with 5' RACE. Instrument on record: Illumina HiSeq 2500. TCRdb handled the public reads itself, with Q25 trimming in fastp and clone calling in MiXCR, and kept productive beta chains. Here each entry gathers all rows of one CDR3 protein and keeps the most common genes and DNA. This sample holds 200,000 or so distinct CDR3 sequences; 6% to 8% were observed only once. The ten top clones hold 1% to 1.2% of the sample. The sequences come from CD4+ T cells sorted from PBMCs, collected on the day of the yellow fever booster vaccination. Every receptor here comes from a man younger than 40 who received the YFV17D yellow fever vaccine.

This chain links TRBV7-2 with TRBJ2-5; D gene unclear. The germline V gene has CDR1 SGHTA and CDR2 FQGNSA. Trimming removed 2 bases at V and 5 bases at J, with 15 bases between. The CDR3 has 15 amino acids. The CDR3 bases are TGTGCCAGCAGCTTATCGGCGGAGAGAAGGGAGACCCAGTACTTC. It translates to CASSLSAERRETQYF.

This clonotype was detected ten times or more. The rearrangement joins TRBV5-1 to TRBJ2-1; 9 nucleotides line up with TRBD2. The CDR3 runs 16 residues. Germline V gene sequence: CDR1 SGHRS, CDR2 YFSETQ. Germline trimming cut 4 bases from V and 9 bases from J; bases unmatched to any gene: 14. CDR3 in amino acids: CASSPQAGGPGGEQFF. DNA of the CDR3: TGCGCCAGCAGCCCTCAGGCGGGAGGGCCCGGCGGTGAGCAGTTCTTC. The variable domain in full, completed from reference TRBV5-1 and TRBJ2-1, reads KAGVTQTPRYLIKTRGQQVTLSCSPISGHRSVSWYQQTPGQGLQFLFEYFSETQRNKGNFPGRFSGRQFSNSRSEMNVSTLELGDSALYLCASSPQAGGPGGEQFFGPGTRLTVL.

In its sample, this clonotype was seen many times. The chain joins TRBV7-2 to TRBJ2-7; D unresolved. Germline V gives CDR1 SGHTA, CDR2 FQGNSA. The CDR3 spans 13 residues. V was trimmed by 3 bases and J by 2 bases, leaving 8 bases between them. As DNA, the CDR3 is TGTGCCAGCAGCTTCAGAACCCCCTACGAGCAGTACTTC. Amino acids: CASSFRTPYEQYF.

The V call is TRBV11-1, the J call TRBJ2-7; D is tentatively TRBD1 or TRBD2 (5 bases each). CDR1 is SGHAT, CDR2 FQDESV, per germline (reference sequence). The CDR3 extends over 15 amino acids. The V end was cut by 3 bases, the J end by 6 bases, with 18 bases between. CDR3 sequence reads: CASSFLGVGRGEQYF. The DNA of the CDR3 is TGTGCCAGCAGCTTCCTGGGGGTTGGGCGAGGCGAGCAGTACTTC. Combining the CDR3 with reference TRBV11-1 and TRBJ2-7 gives the whole variable domain EAEVAQSPRYKITEKSQAVAFWCDPISGHATLYWYRQILGQGPELLVQFQDESVVDDSQLPKDRFSAERLKGVDSTLKIQPAELGDSAMYLCASSFLGVGRGEQYFGPGTRLTVT.

This clonotype was seen more than once but under ten times. The V gene is TRBV15, the J gene TRBJ2-2; D is undetermined. Trimming stripped 0 bases from V and 1 base from J, with 3 bases between. Germline V CDR1 and CDR2: LNHNV, YYDKDF (reference sequence). This CDR3 has 14 residues. For the CDR3, the DNA is TGTGCCACCAGCAGAGACGAGAACACCGGGGAGCTGTTTTTT. It codes for CATSRDENTGELFF.

This clonotype was counted between two and nine times. CDR3 loop: CASRRDRRNEKLFF. CDR3 DNA: TGTGCCAGCAGGAGGGACAGGCGTAATGAAAAACTGTTTTTT. V is TRBV6-5 and J is TRBJ1-4; 8 nucleotides line up with TRBD1. Germline-derived CDR1 and CDR2 are MNHEY and SVGAGI. CDR3 length equals 14 residues. After removal of 6 bases from V and 4 bases from J, the junction contained 4 bases not matched to a gene.

There are a few counts of this clonotype. The chain is built from TRBV7-3 and TRBJ1-2; TRBD1 might be the D (5 bases). Trimming shortened V by 1 base and J by 8 bases, and 8 bases separated the two germline ends. The germline V gene has CDR1 SGHTA and CDR2 FQGTGA. The CDR3 covers 12 residues. The CDR3 DNA follows: TGTGCCAGCAGCTTAATGGGGGTCGGCTACACCTTC. This codes for CASSLMGVGYTF. The full variable domain, its missing parts supplied by reference TRBV7-3 and TRBJ1-2, is GAGVSQTPSNKVTEKGKYVELRCDPISGHTALYWYRQSLGQGPEFLIYFQGTGAADDSGLPNDRFFAVRPEGSVSTLKIQRTERGDSAVYLCASSLMGVGYTFGSGTRLTVV.

CDR3 nucleotide sequence: TGTGCCACCCGGGGATTTGATACGCAGTATTTT. Protein product: CATRGFDTQYF. This sequence joins TRBV19 and TRBJ2-3, with a possible D match to TRBD2 (5 bases). V lost 10 bases to trimming and J lost 6 bases, with 11 bases between them. Germline V CDR1 and CDR2: LNHDA, SQIVND (reference sequence). The CDR3 has 11 amino acids.

This clonotype occurred many times. The chain uses TRBV11-2 and TRBJ2-1, with D possibly being TRBD1 or TRBD2 (5 bases each). CDR1 is SGHAT and CDR2 is FQNNGV in the germline V gene. The CDR3 contains 15 residues. The V end lost 2 bases, the J end lost 5 bases, and 13 bases lay between the germline ends. The CDR3 nucleotides read TGTGCCAGCAGCTTAACCCCCGGGGCGAACAATGAGCAGTTCTTC. It codes for CASSLTPGANNEQFF.

The V and J genes are TRBV4-3 and TRBJ1-5; 9 bases map to TRBD1. The germline CDR1 and CDR2 sequences are LGHNA and YSLEER. V trimming: 1 base; J trimming: 7 bases; junction bases outside the gene matches: 5. The CDR3 contains 15 residues. The CDR3 spells CASSQGHTGGQPQHF. The DNA for the CDR3 is TGCGCCAGCAGCCAAGGACACACAGGGGGCCAGCCCCAGCATTTT.

This clonotype was observed a few times. The J gene is TRBJ1-3, the V gene TRBV19, with D uncertain. The germline V and J ends were trimmed by 5 bases and 0 bases, with 11 bases remaining between them. The germline V gene encodes CDR1 LNHDA and CDR2 SQIVND (reference sequence). The CDR3 length is 15 residues. CDR3 region: CASSENQNSGNTIYF. The CDR3 DNA reads as TGTGCCAGTAGTGAGAATCAGAACTCTGGAAACACCATATATTTT.

At least ten counts were recorded for this clonotype. This sequence joins TRBV15 and TRBJ2-1; D may be TRBD1 or TRBD2 (6 bases each). CDR3 length: 17 residues. Trimming shortened V by 1 base and J by 0 bases, and 13 bases separated the two germline ends. Germline CDR1 is LNHNV and CDR2 is YYDKDF (reference sequence). CDR3 amino acids: CATSRARGGGSYNEQFF. The CDR3 DNA reads TGTGCCACCAGCAGAGCCCGAGGAGGGGGCTCCTACAATGAGCAGTTCTTC.

The V and J genes are TRBV7-2 and TRBJ2-7, with TRBD2 matching 7 bases. The CDR3 consists of 14 residues. With V trimmed by 6 bases and J by 3 bases, 8 bases remained unmatched. The germline V gene encodes CDR1 SGHTA and CDR2 FQGNSA. In nucleotides, the CDR3 is TGTGCCAGCAGGTTGGCCGGGACTAACTACGAGCAGTACTTC. It codes for CASRLAGTNYEQYF.

This clonotype was detected only a few times. J is TRBJ2-5 and V is TRBV15, with a tentative D call TRBD1 (5 bases). The CDR3 sequence is 17 residues long. The ends were cut back, 0 bases at V and 0 bases at J, with 14 bases in the middle. The germline V gene encodes CDR1 LNHNV and CDR2 YYDKDF (reference sequence). In nucleotides, the CDR3 is TGTGCCACCAGCAGAGATCGTGCAGGGAAGGACCAAGAGACCCAGTACTTC. Protein product: CATSRDRAGKDQETQYF. Looking up the rest from reference TRBV15 and TRBJ2-5 gives the full variable domain: DAMVIQNPRYQVTQFGKPVTLSCSQTLNHNVMYWYQQKSSQAPKLLFHYYDKDFNNEADTPDNFQSRRPNTSFCFLDIRSPGLGDTAMYLCATSRDRAGKDQETQYFGPGTRLLVL.

This clonotype was seen a few times. The V gene is TRBV7-2, the J gene TRBJ2-7, with no clear D. There are 15 residues in the CDR3. The germline V gene encodes CDR1 SGHTA and CDR2 FQGNSA. V was trimmed by 3 bases and J by 3 bases, leaving 15 bases between them. CDR3: CASSFETLSRYEQYF. The DNA for the CDR3 is TGTGCCAGCAGCTTTGAGACTCTATCCCGCTACGAGCAGTACTTC. Full variable domain (rest looked up from reference TRBV7-2 and TRBJ2-7): GAGVSQSPSNKVTEKGKDVELRCDPISGHTALYWYRQSLGQGLEFLIYFQGNSAPDKSGLPSDRFSAERTGGSVSTLTIQRTQQEDSAVYLCASSFETLSRYEQYFGPGTRLTVT.

A few counts support this clonotype. The J gene is TRBJ1-2, the V gene TRBV6-6, with D hard to call. V lost 6 bases to trimming and J lost 4 bases, with 12 bases between them. The CDR3 has 13 amino acids. CDR1 is MNHNY and CDR2 is SVGAGI in the germline V gene (reference sequence). Here the CDR3 DNA reads TGTGCCAGCAGGCTTCTTCACAGCTATGGCTACACCTTC. Its translation is CASRLLHSYGYTF.

The CDR3 loop reads CASSYSSTGLAGLRNEQFF. CDR3 nucleotide sequence: TGTGCCAGCAGTTACTCTTCCACGGGACTAGCGGGATTAAGAAATGAGCAGTTCTTC. The rearrangement joins TRBV6-5 to TRBJ2-1; 13 nucleotides align to TRBD2. The V segment lost 0 bases and the J segment 7 bases; nucleotides outside the gene matches: 12. Germline loops: CDR1 MNHEY, CDR2 SVGAGI. The CDR3 contains 19 residues.

This clonotype was seen a handful of times. The CDR3 sequence is CASRSHEQFF. In DNA, the CDR3 is TGTGCCAGCAGGTCACATGAGCAGTTCTTC. The chain recombines TRBV28 with TRBJ2-1; D is uncertain. Germline V gene data show CDR1 as MDHEN and CDR2 as SYDVKM. The V and J ends lost 6 bases and 8 bases respectively, with 5 bases between them. The CDR3 totals 10 residues.

The V call is TRBV20-1, the J call TRBJ2-1; TRBD2 aligns across 8 bases. This CDR3 is built from 14 residues. In germline, CDR1 is DFQATT, CDR2 SNEGSKA (reference sequence). The J segment lost 2 bases and the V segment lost 7 bases, leaving 7 bases of the junction unmatched. The chain's CDR3 is CSVYGRATYNEQFF. Written as DNA, the CDR3 is TGCAGTGTATACGGGAGGGCCACCTACAATGAGCAGTTCTTC.

This clonotype was picked up a small number of times. V and J are TRBV20-1 and TRBJ2-7; D is perhaps TRBD1 or TRBD2 (5 bases each). Germline CDR1 DFQATT, CDR2 SNEGSKA (reference sequence). CDR3 size: 12 residues. For the CDR3, the DNA is TGCAGCGCCGGGACCACCGGTTACGAGCAGTACTTC. This gives the protein CSAGTTGYEQYF.

This clonotype has a handful of counts. The V and J genes are TRBV6-1 and TRBJ1-3; weak D call: TRBD1 (6 bases). The CDR3 has 17 amino acids. The germline gives CDR1 MNHNS, CDR2 SASEGT. V was trimmed by 7 bases and J by 0 bases, leaving 19 bases between them. The CDR3 region has the DNA TGTGCCAGCACCCACAATACCGGACAGCACTCTGGAAACACCATATATTTT. Amino acid sequence: CASTHNTGQHSGNTIYF.

This clonotype was seen a few times. The J gene is TRBJ2-1, the V gene TRBV11-2, with unresolved D. V lost 1 base to trimming and J lost 1 base, with 17 bases between them. The CDR3 is 18 amino acids. CDR1 and CDR2 (germline): SGHAT, FQNNGV. The CDR3 bases are TGTGCCAGCAGCTTAGTATTCGGAACCGTGGTATCCTACAATGAGCAGTTCTTC. Amino acid sequence: CASSLVFGTVVSYNEQFF.

This rearrangement joins TRBV28 to TRBJ1-5; D gene ambiguous. Germline values: CDR1 MDHEN, CDR2 SYDVKM. Deletions cut 6 bases from V and 3 bases from J, with 9 bases between. CDR3 length: 13 residues. CDR3 protein: CASRPPNNQPQHF. CDR3 nucleotide sequence: TGTGCCAGCAGACCCCCTAACAATCAGCCCCAGCATTTT.

The chain joins TRBV18 to TRBJ1-2, with D perhaps matching TRBD1 (6 bases). CDR1 is KGHSH, CDR2 LQKENI, per germline. This CDR3 comprises 14 residues. Trimming pared 4 bases from V and 2 bases from J, leaving 11 bases between. The DNA of the CDR3 is TGTGCCAGCTCACTAGGGACACACAACTATGGCTACACCTTC. It yields the protein CASSLGTHNYGYTF.

This clonotype has ten or more counts. The chain joins TRBV18 to TRBJ2-7; tentatively, D is TRBD1 (5 bases). Germline V lookup: CDR1 KGHSH, CDR2 LQKENI. Trimming pared 1 base from V and 6 bases from J, leaving 16 bases between. CDR3 length: 15 amino acids. Here the CDR3 reads CASSPQAPPGSEQYF. The CDR3 bases are TGTGCCAGCTCACCACAGGCCCCACCAGGGTCCGAGCAGTACTTC.

This clonotype was seen more than once but under ten times. This chain uses TRBV5-1 with TRBJ2-1, with D possibly matching TRBD2 (5 bases). Germline V gene sequence: CDR1 SGHRS, CDR2 YFSETQ. V was cut by 3 bases and J by 6 bases, with 19 bases left in between. This CDR3 is 16 amino acids long. This CDR3 is CASSSPSGNIGNEQFF. CDR3 coding DNA: TGCGCCAGCAGCTCCCCCTCCGGGAACATAGGCAATGAGCAGTTCTTC.

This clonotype was counted between two and nine times. The chain recombines TRBV20-1 with TRBJ2-2; TRBD2 agrees at 9 bases. This CDR3 contains 17 residues. Germline V lookup: CDR1 DFQATT, CDR2 SNEGSKA (reference sequence). V gave up 2 bases and J gave up 6 bases; unmatched junction bases: 13. The CDR3 DNA is TGCAGTGCTAGATCCGCTAGCGGGAAAATCGAGCCCGGGGAGCTGTTTTTT. Protein product: CSARSASGKIEPGELFF.

This clonotype was found a few times. The chain links TRBV29-1 to TRBJ1-4; TRBD1 agrees at 8 bases. Germline CDR1 reads SQVTM; CDR2 reads ANQGSEA. The CDR3 length is 12 residues. Trimming removed 5 bases from V and 17 bases from J; junction bases left unmatched: 13. The chain's CDR3 is CSVLLRTGKVFF. DNA for the CDR3: TGCAGCGTTCTTCTCCGGACAGGGAAGGTTTTTTTT.

This clonotype was observed at least ten times. This chain uses TRBV29-1 with TRBJ2-5; perhaps TRBD1 as D (7 bases). Trimming took 4 bases from V and 3 from J, leaving 18 bases between them. This CDR3 comprises 15 residues. Germline CDR1 reads SQVTM; CDR2 reads ANQGSEA. The CDR3 DNA is TGCAGCGTTGTACGACAGGGAGGTTTGGAAGAGACCCAGTACTTC. Translated, it gives CSVVRQGGLEETQYF.

This clonotype was counted a few times. The chain recombines TRBV29-1 with TRBJ1-1; TRBD1 matches 11 bases. Germline values: CDR1 SQVTM, CDR2 ANQGSEA. J gave up 10 bases and V 5 bases, and 3 bases lay outside the gene matches. CDR3 length: 11 amino acids. This CDR3 is CSVKGQGGAFF. The CDR3 nucleotides read TGCAGCGTTAAGGGACAGGGGGGAGCTTTCTTT.

This clonotype has at least ten counts. This chain uses TRBV7-6 with TRBJ2-1; TRBD2 agrees at 12 bases. The V gene's germline CDR1 is SGHVS and CDR2 FNYEAQ. The CDR3 has 17 residues. V lost 3 bases and J lost 4; bases outside the gene matches: 7. The CDR3 sequence: CASSFLTSGSQYNEQFF. DNA of the CDR3: TGTGCCAGCAGCTTCCTGACTAGCGGGAGTCAGTACAATGAGCAGTTCTTC.

Only a few counts were recorded for this clonotype. This rearrangement joins TRBV12-3 or TRBV12-4 to TRBJ2-7, with D possibly TRBD2 on 5 matching bases. V was shortened by 7 bases and J by 4 bases, with 17 bases between the two germline ends. The CDR3 length is 14 residues. In nucleotides, the CDR3 is TGTGCCAGCAAGGCGGAGGCCCGGTGGTACGAGCAGTACTTC. This translates into CASKAEARWYEQYF.